The present TCR beta chain was sequenced within a study of blood T cells in healthy people across ages. Study in general: Researchers report that template switching captured about one barcoded beta molecule per two T cells.

The donors, aged about 6 to 95, were healthy Caucasians from Russia. Germline V lookup: CDR1 SGHRS, CDR2 YFSETQ. The CDR3 covers 15 residues. V lost 4 bases and J 2 bases, leaving 13 bases between the germline ends. In the case of this clonotype: Its target is unknown.

General study results and limits: It was the long-lived donors that had more naive CD4+ cells and higher diversity than aged donors.

Next came a second PCR, run for roughly 6 to 11 cycles, which used a sample-barcoded 5' primer along with a J-beta primer mix. TCRdb reprocessed the 5' RACE reads via MiXCR and lists one record per CDR3 protein. The data contain some 760,000 distinct CDR3 sequences, 25% of them singletons. The same sample was also studied in work on T cells of mothers and their children. From that second work: None of the identified T cell clones proved to be persistent microchimeric clones.

V usage is TRBV5-1 and J usage is TRBJ2-1, with a weak D call TRBD2 (6 bases). The clonotype was recovered from a boy younger than 18 in good health. Sequencing was performed on blood. CDR3 nucleotides: TGCGCCAGCAGCGGCGGACGGACTACCTACAATGAGCAGTTCTTC. Translated, it gives CASSGGRTTYNEQFF.